The 20 T cell receptor beta chains listed next were all sequenced from one sample in a study of T cells in Graves' hyperthyroidism and ophthalmopathy. Researchers amplified the TCR beta CDR3 regions from RNA transcripts. RT-PCR in the first round (using the HTBI primer set) targeted the TCR CDR3. TCRdb re-called the multiplex PCR reads with MiXCR, one entry per CDR3 protein. The table lists 700,000 or so distinct CDR3 sequences, 15% to 20% of them singletons. The specimen was blood. The receptor source for this set is a young man with Graves' hyperthyroidism.

This clonotype was seen at least ten times. The chain is built from TRBV28 and TRBJ2-1; TRBD1 aligns across 11 bases. Trimming cost V 0 bases and J 2 bases; bases outside gene matches: 0. CDR1 MDHEN and CDR2 SYDVKM come from the germline V gene. CDR3 length equals 16 residues. In nucleotides, the CDR3 is TGTGCCAGCAGTTTATGGGGACAGGGGGCCTACAATGAGCAGTTCTTC. Protein product: CASSLWGQGAYNEQFF.

This clonotype was counted a few times. The rearrangement joins TRBV20-1 to TRBJ2-3; D is possibly TRBD1 or TRBD2 (5 bases each). Trimming removed 3 bases from V and 0 bases from J, with 16 bases in between. The CDR3 covers 16 residues. CDR1 is DFQATT and CDR2 is SNEGSKA in the germline V gene (reference sequence). CDR3: CSASRDASASTDTQYF. CDR3 nucleotides: TGCAGTGCTAGTCGGGACGCGTCCGCTAGCACAGATACGCAGTATTTT.

The chain is built from TRBV19 and TRBJ2-6, with 7 bases lining up with TRBD1. Germline values: CDR1 LNHDA, CDR2 SQIVND (reference sequence). The CDR3 totals 15 residues. V lost 3 bases, J lost 4 bases, and 3 bases stayed unmatched. CDR3 residues: CASSMTGYGANVLTF. CDR3 in DNA: TGTGCCAGTAGTATGACAGGGTACGGGGCCAACGTCCTGACTTTC.

This clonotype appeared a few times. The V call is TRBV7-6, the J call TRBJ2-5, with TRBD2 matching over 8 bases. Germline V gives CDR1 SGHVS, CDR2 FNYEAQ. J was trimmed by 2 bases and V by 9 bases; bases with no gene match: 14. The CDR3 sequence is 16 residues long. The CDR3: CASSPFASGRQETQYF. CDR3 in DNA: TGTGCCAGTTCTCCGTTCGCTAGCGGGCGGCAAGAGACCCAGTACTTC.

In its sample, this clonotype was seen many times. The chain combines TRBV2 with TRBJ2-7, with D possibly being TRBD2 (5 bases). V was pared by 8 bases and J by 5 bases, with 16 bases between. CDR1 is SNHLY, CDR2 FYNNEI, per germline. The CDR3 covers 13 residues. The CDR3 sequence is CASYSGPWDEQYF. The CDR3 DNA sequence: TGTGCCAGCTACAGCGGTCCCTGGGACGAGCAGTACTTC.

The chain joins TRBV7-9 to TRBJ2-7; 11 positions match TRBD2. The CDR3 is made up of 20 amino acids. CDR1 is SEHNR and CDR2 is FQNEAQ in the germline V gene (reference sequence). The trim removed 0 bases at V and 5 bases at J, leaving 18 bases unmatched. The CDR3 reads CASSLAPVGSGRVGYNEQYF. Written as DNA, the CDR3 is TGTGCCAGCAGCTTAGCCCCCGTTGGTAGCGGGAGGGTTGGTTACAACGAGCAGTACTTC.

In its sample, this clonotype was seen many times. V usage is TRBV11-3 and J usage is TRBJ2-1; TRBD2 aligns across 7 bases. CDR3 length equals 17 residues. Germline V gene data show CDR1 as SGHNT and CDR2 as YENEEA. The trim removed 3 bases at V and 3 bases at J, leaving 11 bases unmatched. CDR3 in DNA: TGTGCCAGCAGCTTTCCGCGGCGGGGGAGAGGCTACAATGAGCAGTTCTTC. This encodes CASSFPRRGRGYNEQFF. Variable domain in full (rest from reference TRBV11-3 and TRBJ2-1): EAGVVQSPRYKIIEKKQPVAFWCNPISGHNTLYWYLQNLGQGPELLIRYENEEAVDDSQLPKDRFSAERLKGVDSTLKIQPAELGDSAVYLCASSFPRRGRGYNEQFFGPGTRLTVL.

This clonotype has more than one count but fewer than ten. The chain employs TRBV5-1 and TRBJ2-7; perhaps D is TRBD1 or TRBD2 (5 bases each). The CDR3 sequence is 15 residues long. CDR1 SGHRS and CDR2 YFSETQ come from the germline V gene. The V end lost 0 bases, the J end lost 1 base, and 11 bases lay between the germline ends. The CDR3 loop reads CASSLEAGRSYEQYF. The CDR3 DNA reads TGCGCCAGCAGCTTGGAAGCAGGGAGATCCTACGAGCAGTACTTC.

This clonotype was detected a few times. One base away lies a much larger clone, so this may be a sequencing read error. The chain couples TRBV6-1 to TRBJ1-1; D is unclear. This CDR3 spans 14 amino acids. The germline gives CDR1 MNHNS, CDR2 SASEGT. The CDR3 reads CAGRTWGRNTEAFF. The CDR3 DNA sequence: TGTGCCGGCAGGACTTGGGGTCGGAACACTGAAGCTTTCTTT.

Ten or more counts support this clonotype. The rearrangement links TRBV30 to TRBJ1-1; no clear D. Trimming cost V 8 bases and J 6 bases, with 16 bases left between them. Looked up from germline, CDR1 is GTSNPN and CDR2 is SVGIG (reference sequence). The length of the CDR3 is 12 residues. CDR3 sequence (DNA): TGTGCCCTCTTTCGGGGAATGCCTGAAGCTTTCTTT. Translated, it gives CALFRGMPEAFF. Full variable domain (outside the CDR3, taken from reference TRBV30 and TRBJ1-1): SQTIHQWPATLVQPVGSPLSLECTVEGTSNPNLYWYRQAAGRGLQLLFYSVGIGQISSEVPQNLSASRPQDRQFILSSKKLLLSDSGFYLCALFRGMPEAFFGQGTRLTVV.

Points on this clonotype: A much bigger clone sits one base away, suggesting this may be a read error. The chain uses TRBV20-1 and TRBJ1-1; a weak D match, TRBD1 (5 bases). This CDR3 spans 15 amino acids. The germline V gene has CDR1 DFQATT and CDR2 SNEGSKA (reference sequence). DNA of the CDR3: TGCAGTGCTAGAGATTTAGGCAGGGCAGGCACTGAAGCTCTCTTT. Protein product: CSARDLGRAGTEALF.

The gene calls are TRBV6-2 or TRBV6-3 and TRBJ2-7; 10 bases match TRBD1. Germline trimming cut 7 bases from V and 5 bases from J; bases unmatched to any gene: 11. Germline lookup yields CDR1 MNHEY and CDR2 SVGEGT. The CDR3 has 15 residues. This chain's CDR3 is CASKGRQGALDEQYF. CDR3 nucleotides: TGTGCCAGCAAGGGACGACAGGGGGCATTGGACGAGCAGTACTTC.

This clonotype was recorded many times. The chain links TRBV11-2 to TRBJ2-3; no firm D call. Trimming took 3 bases from V and 0 from J, leaving 7 bases between them. Germline V lookup: CDR1 SGHAT, CDR2 FQNNGV. The length of the CDR3 is 14 residues. The CDR3 DNA reads TGTGCCAGCAGCTTCGCGGTTAGCACAGATACGCAGTATTTT. This translates into CASSFAVSTDTQYF.

This chain joins TRBV4-1 and TRBJ1-6; D remains unclear. The germline V gene has CDR1 MGHRA and CDR2 YSYEKL. This CDR3 has 16 amino acids. V lost 1 base, J lost 9 bases, and 16 bases lay in between. The CDR3 coding sequence is TGCGCCAGCAGCCAAGTCGCTAGCCGCCTAGTTTCACCCCTCCACTTT. As protein: CASSQVASRLVSPLHF.

This clonotype has more than one count but fewer than ten. The rearrangement joins TRBV7-9 to TRBJ1-1, with no clear D. The CDR3 extends over 15 amino acids. CDR1 and CDR2 (germline): SEHNR, FQNEAQ (reference sequence). Trimming shortened V by 5 bases and J by 2 bases, and 15 bases separated the two germline ends. The CDR3 is CASSLGSVENTEAFF. CDR3 nucleotide sequence: TGTGCCAGCAGCCTGGGGTCCGTAGAAAACACTGAAGCTTTCTTT.

The rearrangement uses TRBV20-1 and TRBJ2-5; D perhaps matches TRBD1 (6 bases). The CDR3 runs 14 residues. V was clipped by 6 bases and J by 5 bases, with 19 bases between them. Germline assignment: CDR1 DFQATT and CDR2 SNEGSKA (reference sequence). Here the CDR3 reads CSARTVWGSETQYF. CDR3 in DNA: TGCAGTGCCCGGACAGTCTGGGGATCGGAGACCCAGTACTTC.

This clonotype was observed a few times. The chain recombines TRBV13 with TRBJ2-6, with TRBD1 matching 7 bases. This CDR3 region has 16 residues. CDR1 and CDR2 from the germline V gene are PRHDT and FYEKMQ (reference sequence). V gave up 3 bases and J gave up 0 bases; unmatched junction bases: 2. The chain's CDR3 is CASSLGQYSGANVLTF. DNA of the CDR3: TGTGCCAGCAGCTTGGGACAGTACTCTGGGGCCAACGTCCTGACTTTC.

The rearrangement links TRBV5-1 to TRBJ1-1; D uncertain. In germline, CDR1 is SGHRS, CDR2 YFSETQ. V was clipped by 4 bases and J by 4 bases, with 17 bases between them. The length of the CDR3 is 15 residues. CDR3 bases: TGCGCCAGCAGCCCCCTTCCCCAAGTGGGCACTGAAGCTTTCTTT. Encoded protein: CASSPLPQVGTEAFF.

Comments on this clonotype: This may be a read error: a much more frequent sequence differs by one nucleotide. The chain employs TRBV25-1 and TRBJ2-1, with a tentative D call TRBD1 (6 bases). Germline lookup yields CDR1 MGHDK and CDR2 SYGVNS. The CDR3 contains 12 residues. The CDR3 is CASRGGYNGQFF. The CDR3, as DNA: TGTGCCAGCAGAGGGGGTTACAATGGGCAGTTCTTC.

This clonotype has a count of ten or more. This chain links TRBV6-1 with TRBJ2-7; 10 nucleotides line up with TRBD1. V lost 5 bases to trimming and J lost 3 bases; unmatched junction nucleotides: 7. In germline, CDR1 is MNHNS, CDR2 SASEGT. This CDR3 is built from 15 residues. CDR3 sequence reads: CASSRSGTGDYEQYF. The DNA for the CDR3 is TGTGCCAGCAGTAGATCCGGGACAGGGGACTACGAGCAGTACTTC.